These 30 T cell receptor beta chains were sequenced from one sample in a study of read filtering for tumor transcriptome and immune sequencing. This library used approximately 390 ng RNA and molecular barcoded adaptors spanning alpha/delta and beta/gamma chains. TCRdb reanalysed the reads using MiXCR and keeps one entry per CDR3 protein. The sample carries approximately 61,000 distinct CDR3 sequences, about a fifth recorded once. Sequences were obtained from a population of CD138-negative cells sorted from bone marrow. These receptors were taken from a donor at least 40 years old with multiple myeloma.

The chain combines TRBV5-1 with TRBJ2-7; TRBD2 matches 7 bases. CDR3 length: 15 amino acids. The trim removed 4 bases at V and 3 bases at J, leaving 10 bases unmatched. The germline V gene encodes CDR1 SGHRS and CDR2 YFSETQ. DNA for the CDR3: TGCGCCAGCAGCGTCGGGGAGGGCCCCCTCTACGAGCAGTACTTC. This sequence encodes CASSVGEGPLYEQYF. Complete variable domain (other parts from reference TRBV5-1 and TRBJ2-7): KAGVTQTPRYLIKTRGQQVTLSCSPISGHRSVSWYQQTPGQGLQFLFEYFSETQRNKGNFPGRFSGRQFSNSRSEMNVSTLELGDSALYLCASSVGEGPLYEQYFGPGTRLTVT.

This clonotype was detected ten times or more. The chain recombines TRBV10-1 with TRBJ2-3, with no clear D. With 2 bases removed from V and 5 bases from J, the gap between germline ends came to 11 bases. The germline gives CDR1 WNHNN, CDR2 SYGVQD (reference sequence). CDR3 length: 14 residues. CDR3 bases: TGCGCCAGCAGTGAGGGGCAGGTTGGAGATACGCAGTATTTT. This translates into CASSEGQVGDTQYF.

The CDR3 here is CASQDRQNEKLFF. For the CDR3, the DNA is TGTGCCAGCCAGGACAGGCAAAATGAAAAACTGTTTTTT. This rearrangement joins TRBV28 to TRBJ1-4; 7 bases fit TRBD1. The CDR3 spans 13 residues. The germline V gene encodes CDR1 MDHEN and CDR2 SYDVKM. With V trimmed by 8 bases and J by 5 bases, 5 bases remained unmatched.

In its sample, this clonotype was seen many times. The chain carries TRBV11-2 and TRBJ2-2, with TRBD2 identical over 9 bases. The V segment lost 6 bases and the J segment 1 base; nucleotides outside the gene matches: 3. This CDR3 has 15 residues. Germline values: CDR1 SGHAT, CDR2 FQNNGV. The CDR3 loop is CASSPLAGNTGELFF. CDR3 coding DNA: TGTGCCAGCAGTCCACTAGCGGGGAACACCGGGGAGCTGTTTTTT.

This clonotype showed up many times. The chain has TRBV7-6 and TRBJ2-7; TRBD1 matches 9 bases. The J segment lost 5 bases and the V segment lost 4 bases, leaving 6 bases of the junction unmatched. In germline, CDR1 is SGHVS, CDR2 FNYEAQ. The CDR3 extends over 14 amino acids. Here the CDR3 reads CASSSRDRDDEQYF. The CDR3 nucleotides are TGTGCCAGCAGCTCCCGGGACAGGGACGACGAGCAGTACTTC. Full variable domain (remainder filled in from reference TRBV7-6 and TRBJ2-7): GAGVSQSPRYKVTKRGQDVALRCDPISGHVSLYWYRQALGQGPEFLTYFNYEAQQDKSGLPNDRFSAERPEGSISTLTIQRTEQRDSAMYRCASSSRDRDDEQYFGPGTRLTVT.

The chain couples TRBV29-1 to TRBJ2-3; 9 bases line up with TRBD2. CDR1 and CDR2 (germline): SQVTM, ANQGSEA. The CDR3 runs to 16 residues. Trimming took 7 bases from V and 0 from J; bases not matched to a gene: 11. The CDR3 reads CSATAGLAGSTDTQYF. The CDR3 bases are TGCAGCGCCACCGCCGGGCTAGCGGGGAGCACAGATACGCAGTATTTT.

Ten or more counts support this clonotype. This chain links TRBV5-1 with TRBJ1-1; D not certain. V was trimmed by 0 bases and J by 0 bases, leaving 12 bases between them. From germline, CDR1 is SGHRS and CDR2 YFSETQ. This CDR3 has 16 amino acids. The CDR3 loop reads CASSLASSLVNTEAFF. Written as DNA, the CDR3 is TGCGCCAGCAGCTTGGCCAGCAGTCTGGTGAACACTGAAGCTTTCTTT. The whole variable domain, remainder taken from reference TRBV5-1 and TRBJ1-1, is KAGVTQTPRYLIKTRGQQVTLSCSPISGHRSVSWYQQTPGQGLQFLFEYFSETQRNKGNFPGRFSGRQFSNSRSEMNVSTLELGDSALYLCASSLASSLVNTEAFFGQGTRLTVV.

Points on this clonotype: Possible read error: a much larger clone is one base away. This chain's CDR3 is CASTPRILTGGSTEAFF. In DNA, the CDR3 is TGTGCCAGCACACCAAGAATACTTACAGGGGGCTCGACTGAAGCTTTCTTT. The chain carries TRBV18 and TRBJ1-1; TRBD1 matches 9 bases. This CDR3 is built from 17 residues. Looked up from germline, CDR1 is KGHSH and CDR2 is LQKENI.

This clonotype occurred once. The junction departs from the called germline gene at one end, perhaps through a read error. This chain connects TRBV5-1 to TRBJ2-1; TRBD2 agrees at 9 bases. Germline V gives CDR1 SGHRS, CDR2 YFSETQ. CDR3 length: 15 residues. The CDR3 sequence is CASSNRVAGAGEQSF. The DNA of the CDR3 is TGCGCCAGCAGCAACAGGGTAGCGGGAGCAGGTGAGCAGTCCTTC.

In this sample, this clonotype turned up many times. The DNA for the CDR3 is TGTGCCAGCATCGTCAACAGGGTTACCTATGGCTACACCTTC. It yields the protein CASIVNRVTYGYTF. The chain links TRBV7-2 to TRBJ1-2; weak D call: TRBD1 (6 bases). There are 14 residues in the CDR3. V gave up 7 bases and J gave up 4 bases, with 16 bases separating them. In germline, CDR1 is SGHTA, CDR2 FQGNSA.

This clonotype is a singleton in its sample. A much larger clone lies one base from this, so it may be a read error. In this CDR3 the conserved last residue, phenylalanine or tryptophan, is missing, so a read error is likely. This chain connects TRBV14 to TRBJ2-5; 8 positions match TRBD1. The CDR3 has 17 residues. V trimming: 0 bases; J trimming: 5 bases; junction bases outside the gene matches: 11. CDR1 SGHDN and CDR2 FVKESK come from the germline V gene. CDR3 sequence reads: CASSQDRQGAYKETQYL. CDR3 bases: TGTGCCAGCAGCCAAGATCGTCAGGGGGCGTATAAGGAGACCCAGTACCTC.

This clonotype has at least ten counts. This chain links TRBV12-3 or TRBV12-4 with TRBJ2-1; possibly TRBD2 for D (5 bases). V lost 3 bases to trimming and J lost 8 bases, with 14 bases between them. The CDR3 is made up of 14 amino acids. CDR3 coding DNA: TGTGCCAGCAGTTTTCCGGGGATGAAGGATGAGCAGTTCTTC. It is translated as CASSFPGMKDEQFF.

As to this clonotype: A much larger clone sits a single nucleotide away, making a read error possible. In this CDR3 the conserved last residue, phenylalanine or tryptophan, is missing, so a read error is likely. The chain links TRBV28 to TRBJ2-2; D perhaps matches TRBD1 (5 bases). The CDR3 length is 14 residues. Trimming left V 7 bases short and J 5 bases short, with 14 bases between. The germline V gene encodes CDR1 MDHEN and CDR2 SYDVKM. DNA of the CDR3: TGTGCCAGCAACCCCGAAGGGGATACCGGGGAGCTGTTTTTA. Its translation: CASNPEGDTGELFL.

This clonotype has ten or more counts. The rearrangement links TRBV7-9 to TRBJ2-7; TRBD2 matches at 10 bases. The CDR3 runs to 15 residues. With V trimmed by 5 bases and J by 3 bases, 7 bases remained unmatched. Germline CDR1 is SEHNR and CDR2 is FQNEAQ (reference sequence). CDR3 protein: CASSSLAGEIYEQYF. CDR3 bases: TGTGCCAGCAGCAGTCTAGCGGGAGAAATCTACGAGCAGTACTTC.

This clonotype was observed at least ten times. The junction differs from germline at one of its ends, possibly a read error. This chain uses TRBV28 with TRBJ1-1; D is unclear. Germline lookup yields CDR1 MDHEN and CDR2 SYDVKM. CDR3 size: 13 residues. In DNA, the CDR3 is TGTGCCAGCAGTTTGACGGGTAGAGATGAAGCTCTCTTT. The encoded protein is CASSLTGRDEALF.

With regard to this clonotype: Given the absence of the conserved phenylalanine or tryptophan at the CDR3 end, a read error is likely. The rearrangement joins TRBV18 to TRBJ1-1; D remains unclear. The CDR3 runs to 12 residues. The germline gives CDR1 KGHSH, CDR2 LQKENI. The DNA of the CDR3 is TGTGCTAGCTCACCACTGAACACTGAAGCTTTCCTT. It specifies CASSPLNTEAFL.

Comments on this clonotype: Being one base from a much bigger clone, this may be a read error. The chain joins TRBV6-1 to TRBJ1-1, with D unclear. CDR3 length: 13 residues. The V end lost 7 bases, the J end lost 4 bases, and 13 bases lay between the germline ends. The germline gives CDR1 MNHNS, CDR2 SASEGT. The CDR3 DNA is TGTGCCAGCATTATCCTCTTCGGCACTGAAGCTTTCTTT. Its protein is CASIILFGTEAFF.

This clonotype rates as medium-sized. This chain uses TRBV4-2 with TRBJ2-1; 7 bases map to TRBD2. V was clipped by 1 base and J by 6 bases; unmatched bases: 3. CDR1 and CDR2 from the germline V gene are LGHNA and YNFKEQ. This CDR3 contains 14 residues. The CDR3: CASSQGRGVNEQFF. The CDR3, as DNA: TGTGCCAGCAGCCAAGGCCGGGGGGTCAATGAGCAGTTCTTC.

CDR3 in DNA: TGTGCCAGCAGCTTACAGGGGGCGTTTGAAGCTTTCTTT. Translating it yields CASSLQGAFEAFF. V gene TRBV13 combines with J gene TRBJ1-1; TRBD1 matches at 8 bases. The germline CDR1 and CDR2 sequences are PRHDT and FYEKMQ (reference sequence). V was clipped by 2 bases and J by 7 bases; unmatched bases: 3. The CDR3 has 13 residues.

Notes on this clonotype: Compared with germline, one end of the junction differs, possibly owing to a read error. This chain connects TRBV5-1 to TRBJ2-1; 10 bases agree with TRBD2. Germline values: CDR1 SGHRS, CDR2 YFSETQ. This CDR3 has 15 residues. CDR3 protein: CASGLTSGAYDEQFF. In DNA, the CDR3 is TGCGCCAGCGGCCTTACTAGCGGGGCCTACGATGAGCAGTTCTTC.

This clonotype occurred once. This chain connects TRBV29-1 to TRBJ2-1, with a weak D call TRBD2 (7 bases). This CDR3 is 12 amino acids long. The V end lost 4 bases, the J end lost 9 bases, and 13 bases lay between the germline ends. Germline V CDR1 and CDR2: SQVTM, ANQGSEA. CDR3 nucleotide sequence: TGCAGCGTTGGGGGGGGACATGGTGAGCAGTTCTTC. This encodes CSVGGGHGEQFF.

This clonotype appeared a single time. A much larger clone differs by one base, so this may be a read error. The V gene is TRBV12-3 or TRBV12-4, the J gene TRBJ2-2; the match to TRBD1 covers 12 bases. The CDR3 runs 17 residues. The CDR3 DNA follows: TGTGCCAGCAGCGAACTGGGGGGACAGGGGGCGCCCGGGGAGCTGCTTTTT. Translating gives CASSELGGQGAPGELLF.

The chain is built from TRBV28 and TRBJ2-7; D is possibly TRBD1 (5 bases). CDR1 MDHEN and CDR2 SYDVKM come from the germline V gene. The CDR3 sequence is 12 residues long. Trimming left V 6 bases short and J 5 bases short, with 11 bases between. The CDR3 spells CASRASRDEQYF. The CDR3 DNA follows: TGTGCCAGCAGGGCCTCCAGGGACGAGCAGTACTTC.

This clonotype has at least ten counts. The chain employs TRBV5-1 and TRBJ2-5; weak D call: TRBD2 (6 bases). The CDR3 extends over 14 amino acids. Between the trimmed V and J ends, which lost 4 bases and 2 bases, there was a span of 12 bases. Per germline, CDR1 SGHRS and CDR2 YFSETQ. The CDR3 DNA is TGCGCCAGCAGCCCGGATGGGGGGCAAGAGACCCAGTACTTC. It is translated as CASSPDGGQETQYF.

The chain links TRBV20-1 to TRBJ2-3; D gene ambiguous. The germline gives CDR1 DFQATT, CDR2 SNEGSKA (reference sequence). V was clipped by 4 bases and J by 1 base, with 15 bases between them. The CDR3 extends over 15 amino acids. This chain's CDR3 is CSATSRVLGTDTQYF. For the CDR3, the DNA is TGCAGTGCTACCAGCCGGGTCCTGGGCACAGATACGCAGTATTTT.

This clonotype came up many times. The chain joins TRBV5-1 to TRBJ2-7; 9 bases agree with TRBD1. Looked up from germline, CDR1 is SGHRS and CDR2 is YFSETQ. CDR3 size: 15 residues. Trimming took 4 bases from V and 6 from J; bases not matched to a gene: 11. The CDR3 sequence: CASSGTGTGSSEQYF. For the CDR3, the DNA is TGCGCCAGCAGCGGAACCGGGACAGGGTCGTCCGAGCAGTACTTC.

This rearrangement joins TRBV7-2 to TRBJ2-7, with no clear D. V lost 4 bases and J lost 2, with 6 bases in between. The germline CDR1 and CDR2 sequences are SGHTA and FQGNSA. The CDR3 is 12 residues long. CDR3 bases: TGTGCCAGCAGCTCGCCCCCCTACGAGCAGTACTTC. The encoded protein is CASSSPPYEQYF.

This clonotype was observed many times. The chain is built from TRBV20-1 and TRBJ2-3; 10 bases fit TRBD2. V lost 5 bases to trimming and J lost 2 bases; unmatched junction nucleotides: 13. The CDR3 contains 17 residues. Germline CDR1 DFQATT, CDR2 SNEGSKA (reference sequence). The CDR3 sequence is CSAGQPGLAIYTDTQYF. The CDR3 bases are TGCAGTGCTGGGCAACCGGGACTAGCGATTTACACAGATACGCAGTATTTT.

This clonotype was detected many times. The chain has TRBV5-1 and TRBJ2-1; TRBD1 matches 7 bases. This CDR3 contains 15 residues. Trimming cost V 1 base and J 6 bases; bases outside gene matches: 7. In germline, CDR1 is SGHRS, CDR2 YFSETQ. CDR3: CASSLTGTGVNEQFF. The CDR3 nucleotides are TGCGCCAGCAGCTTGACCGGAACAGGGGTCAATGAGCAGTTCTTC.

This clonotype was observed once. No conserved phenylalanine or tryptophan ends this CDR3, so it is likely a read error. The J gene is TRBJ2-7, the V gene TRBV20-1, with D perhaps TRBD2 (6 bases). CDR1 and CDR2 from the germline V gene are DFQATT and SNEGSKA (reference sequence). The CDR3 is 14 amino acids. V lost 6 bases and J lost 5, with 20 bases in between. CDR3 loop: CSARGLRVRDEQYI. The DNA of the CDR3 is TGCAGTGCGAGGGGACTCCGGGTCCGGGACGAGCAGTACATC.